One TCR beta chain is described in this entry. What this receptor recognizes is not known. Base qualities were left out, and no much larger clone turns up one base away. This entry comes from a study of early T cells in non-severe SARS-CoV-2 infection (dated by TCRdb to the early 2020s). General notes on the study: Because TCR sequencing relied on bulk RNA taken from unsorted whole blood, pairing of alpha and beta chains was not possible. The paper as a whole reports these results and caveats: VDJdb matching was skewed toward anti-spike CD8 responses, so virus-specific expansions were likely underestimated and private and CD4 specificities were missed.

The library was obtained by 5' RACE. Instrument on record: NextSeq 500. Unique molecular identifiers were attached to individual cDNA molecules in the TCR library protocol so that sequencing error and PCR bias could be corrected. Both TCR alpha and beta chains were sequenced, and tight co-correlation was observed between alpha and beta sequence abundances in each sample. The source study handled its data this way. Decombinator V4 was used to perform V gene, J gene and CDR3 annotation of TCR sequences. Expanded TCRs were defined as changing significantly between any two time points under a Poisson model with p below 0.0001. TCR abundances were normalised to the total number of TCRs sequenced per sample and expressed as counts per million. VDJdb, accessed 1 November 2021, was searched for CMV, EBV and SARS-CoV-2 annotated TCRs, with TCRs annotated for multiple antigens excluded. TCRdb itself trimmed the public reads at Q25 with fastp, ran MiXCR and retained productive beta chains. A single entry per CDR3 protein holds the most common genes and DNA from its merged rows. The V and J calls come from TCRdb's annotation, not from the publication. The sample records some 91,000 distinct CDR3 sequences, approximately 11% of which are singletons. The top ten clones comprise roughly 4.5% of the sample.

The study was a case-control design nested within a healthcare worker cohort in London, UK, with weekly nasopharyngeal swab PCR tests and blood sampling. Healthcare workers were recruited between 23 and 31 March 2020, during the week of the UK lockdown, and were followed weekly for up to roughly 15 weeks. This sequence was found in an adult who was a healthcare worker with PCR-confirmed SARS-CoV-2 infection or an uninfected control (not recorded which). The sequencing here drew on whole blood, taken at baseline.

This receptor carries the CDR3 CASSLKGADEKLFF. The DNA sequence follows: TGTGCCAGCAGCTTAAAAGGGGCAGATGAAAAACTGTTTTTT. Recombination linked TRBV7-3 to TRBJ1-4; the D gene is possibly TRBD1, with 5 bases matching. The CDR3 runs 14 residues from the cysteine to the phenylalanine. Of all the DNA, just the CDR3 is kept, 42 bases in frame from base 1. According to the germline V gene, CDR1 reads SGHTA and CDR2 reads FQGTGA. A distance of 9 bases separates the germline ends of V and J, which lose 1 base and 6 bases respectively.